This TCR beta chain is from a study of T cell changes during pregnancy in multiple sclerosis. This clone has just one count. V gave up 0 bases and J gave up 2 bases, with 11 bases separating them. From germline, CDR1 is ENHRY and CDR2 SYGVKD. The CDR3 extends over 16 amino acids. This table comes from immunoSEQ multiplex PCR, and its TCRdb copy is limited to in-frame clones, with some not included. The repertoire has 30,000 to 45,000 clones, 75% to 95% of them found once; the top ten carry 9.5% to 13%. The material sequenced was CD8+ T cells from peripheral blood mononuclear cells, taken after pregnancy. The rearrangement links TRBV10-3 to TRBJ2-1, with TRBD2 as a possible D gene (6 bases). The TCR sequence derives from a female donor with multiple sclerosis, enrolled in a pregnancy study. The CDR3 bases are TGTGCCATCAGTGAGTCGAGAGCGGGCCCCTACAATGAGCAGTTCTTC. Protein: CAISESRAGPYNEQFF.